This TCR beta chain was profiled in a study of control samples from healthy donors and cancer patients. TCRdb's copy holds only in-frame clones and misses some; the assay was immunoSEQ multiplex PCR. The sample records about 180,000 clones, approximately 94% being singletons. J was trimmed by 0 bases and V by 9 bases; bases with no gene match: 5. The CDR3 runs 14 residues. Germline CDR1 and CDR2: MNHEY and SVGAGI. What was sequenced was blood. This receptor was obtained from a woman in her late teens or twenties in good health. V gene TRBV6-5 combines with J gene TRBJ2-3, with 8 bases identical to TRBD2. The CDR3 sequence is CASQRGISTDTQYF. CDR3 DNA sequence: TGTGCCAGTCAGCGGGGGATAAGCACAGATACGCAGTATTTT.